The 29 T cell receptor beta chains below come from one sample, sequenced in a study of blood T cell repertoires in COVID-19. Sequencing used immunoSEQ multiplex PCR; TCRdb keeps in-frame clones, though not all of them. The table has 65,000 to 80,000 clones, over 70% seen once; the top ten hold 11%. The sequenced material came from peripheral blood. The receptors come from a man aged 45 to 65 with acute or convalescent COVID-19.

The CDR3 loop reads CASSGSGAGSYGYTF. The CDR3 DNA sequence: TGTGCCAGCAGCGGTAGCGGCGCAGGGTCGTATGGCTACACCTTC. The chain combines TRBV9 with TRBJ1-2; tentative D call: TRBD1 (5 bases). Trimming took 3 bases from V and 5 from J, leaving 17 bases between them. The CDR3 extends over 15 amino acids. The germline V gene has CDR1 SGDLS and CDR2 YYNGEE.

The chain uses TRBV7-2 and TRBJ2-7, with D unclear. The CDR3 contains 13 residues. The V end was cut by 4 bases, the J end by 0 bases, with 7 bases between. Germline CDR1 and CDR2: SGHTA and FQGNSA. The DNA for the CDR3 is TGTGCCAGCAGCTCCGTTAGCTCCTACGAGCAGTACTTC. Its translation: CASSSVSSYEQYF.

The rearrangement joins TRBV14 to TRBJ2-1; 15 bases are a match to TRBD2. With 0 bases clipped from V and 5 bases from J, the junction kept 8 bases outside the gene matches. Looked up from germline, CDR1 is SGHDN and CDR2 is FVKESK. This CDR3 comprises 19 residues. This CDR3 reads CASSQDWWTSGRVDNEQFF. The CDR3 region has the DNA TGTGCCAGCAGCCAAGACTGGTGGACTAGCGGGAGGGTAGACAATGAGCAGTTCTTC.

The chain recombines TRBV28 with TRBJ1-5; D is possibly TRBD1 (5 bases). CDR3 length: 13 amino acids. V gave up 7 bases and J gave up 5 bases, with 12 bases separating them. Germline-derived CDR1 and CDR2 are MDHEN and SYDVKM. CDR3 residues: CASISGQDQPQHF. DNA of the CDR3: TGTGCCAGCATATCAGGACAAGATCAGCCCCAGCATTTT.

The chain recombines TRBV5-6 with TRBJ1-3; D is unresolved. From germline, CDR1 is SGHDT and CDR2 YYEEEE. This CDR3 comprises 15 residues. The ends were cut back, 2 bases at V and 0 bases at J, with 9 bases in the middle. DNA for the CDR3: TGTGCCAGCAGCTTCCCAGGCTCCTCTGGAAACACCATATATTTT. Protein: CASSFPGSSGNTIYF.

The rearrangement joins TRBV6-1 to TRBJ2-3, with 9 bases lining up with TRBD2. CDR3 length: 15 residues. The ends lost 2 bases at V and 0 bases at J; junction bases unmatched: 0. In germline, CDR1 is MNHNS, CDR2 SASEGT. The CDR3 bases are TGTGCCAGCAGTGAAAGCGGGAGGAGCACAGATACGCAGTATTTT. Residues: CASSESGRSTDTQYF.

This clone appeared a few times. V is TRBV12-3 or TRBV12-4 and J is TRBJ1-2, with D possibly matching TRBD1 (6 bases). This CDR3 spans 13 amino acids. Trimming removed 3 bases from V and 4 bases from J, with 9 bases in between. CDR3 in DNA: TGTGCCAGCAGTTTCGCAGGGGTCTATGGCTACACCTTC. This gives the protein CASSFAGVYGYTF.

In this sample, this clone turned up once. J is TRBJ1-3 and V is TRBV4-3; D unclear. Germline CDR1 and CDR2: LGHNA and YSLEER. This CDR3 has 15 amino acids. Trimming took off 4 bases at V and 4 bases at J, with 14 bases between the two ends. CDR3 sequence reads: CASSPHGLPGNTIYF. The CDR3 DNA follows: TGCGCCAGCAGCCCGCACGGACTTCCAGGAAACACCATATATTTT.

V and J are TRBV11-2 and TRBJ2-5; D may be TRBD2 (5 bases). V was trimmed by 3 bases and J by 1 base, leaving 12 bases between them. The CDR3 runs to 15 residues. Per the germline V gene, CDR1 is SGHAT and CDR2 is FQNNGV. Here the CDR3 DNA reads TGTGCCAGCAGCTTTACCTCCGGGATCCAAGAGACCCAGTACTTC. As protein: CASSFTSGIQETQYF.

The chain couples TRBV7-2 to TRBJ1-2, with TRBD1 matching over 7 bases. Germline CDR1 and CDR2: SGHTA and FQGNSA. There are 14 residues in the CDR3. The ends lost 6 bases at V and 1 base at J; junction bases unmatched: 5. Here the CDR3 DNA reads TGTGCCAGCAGGGGGACAGAAGATAACTATGGCTACACCTTC. Translating gives CASRGTEDNYGYTF.

The chain couples TRBV5-6 to TRBJ1-4; possible D gene TRBD1, 5 bases. With 5 bases removed from V and 7 bases from J, the gap between germline ends came to 21 bases. The CDR3 is made up of 16 amino acids. The germline V gene has CDR1 SGHDT and CDR2 YYEEEE. This chain's CDR3 is CASSHRTRPISEKLFF. CDR3 DNA sequence: TGTGCCAGCAGTCACCGGACAAGACCAATTAGTGAAAAACTGTTTTTT.

The chain links TRBV2 to TRBJ2-1; tentatively, D is TRBD2 (5 bases). The CDR3 sequence is 13 residues long. CDR1 and CDR2 (germline): SNHLY, FYNNEI. Trimming took 4 bases from V and 5 from J, leaving 9 bases between them. CDR3 sequence reads: CASSVEAHNEQFF. The CDR3 nucleotides are TGTGCCAGCAGTGTGGAGGCCCACAATGAGCAGTTCTTC.

The rearrangement joins TRBV20-1 to TRBJ1-2; D remains unclear. The CDR3 is made up of 11 amino acids. Germline CDR1 DFQATT, CDR2 SNEGSKA (reference sequence). V was trimmed by 3 bases and J by 8 bases, leaving 10 bases between them. The CDR3 sequence is CSARGGIGYTF. The CDR3 DNA reads TGCAGTGCTAGGGGAGGGATCGGCTACACCTTC.

The chain has TRBV14 and TRBJ2-7, with a tentative D call TRBD1 (5 bases). Looked up from germline, CDR1 is SGHDN and CDR2 is FVKESK. The CDR3 has 17 residues. Trimming left V 2 bases short and J 4 bases short, with 21 bases between. CDR3 sequence: CASSQLLPSWAGYEQYF. CDR3 DNA: TGTGCCAGCAGCCAATTACTCCCTTCGTGGGCAGGGTACGAGCAGTACTTC.

The chain uses TRBV7-2 and TRBJ2-7; 7 bases map to TRBD1. The J segment lost 1 base and the V segment lost 5 bases, leaving 5 bases of the junction unmatched. Germline values: CDR1 SGHTA, CDR2 FQGNSA. The CDR3 covers 14 residues. CDR3 DNA sequence: TGTGCCAGCAGCCTCCGGGACAGATCCTACGAGCAGTACTTC. Amino acids: CASSLRDRSYEQYF.

This rearrangement joins TRBV28 to TRBJ2-7; 7 bases are a match to TRBD1. The CDR3 is made up of 14 amino acids. Per the germline V gene, CDR1 is MDHEN and CDR2 is SYDVKM. V shed 5 bases, J shed 1 base, and the junction held 5 bases outside the gene matches. The CDR3 DNA reads as TGTGCCAGCAGTATCGGACAGGTTTCCTACGAGCAGTACTTC. It translates to CASSIGQVSYEQYF.

The rearrangement joins TRBV27 to TRBJ2-1, with 8 positions matching TRBD2. Germline V gene sequence: CDR1 MNHEY, CDR2 SMNVEV (reference sequence). V lost 8 bases to trimming and J lost 4 bases; unmatched junction nucleotides: 10. The CDR3 runs to 15 residues. CDR3 amino acids: CASQGRLAGYNEQFF. CDR3 DNA: TGTGCCAGCCAAGGGAGGCTAGCGGGTTACAATGAGCAGTTCTTC.

V gene TRBV25-1 combines with J gene TRBJ2-7, with no clear D. The V gene's germline CDR1 is MGHDK and CDR2 SYGVNS. This CDR3 contains 14 residues. Trimming stripped 5 bases from V and 2 bases from J, with 13 bases between. CDR3 nucleotide sequence: TGTGCCAGCAGTAGGAGAGTTCCCCCCTACGAGCAGTACTTC. The encoded protein is CASSRRVPPYEQYF.

The chain links TRBV19 to TRBJ2-3; 13 bases match TRBD2. The germline V gene has CDR1 LNHDA and CDR2 SQIVND (reference sequence). V trimming: 7 bases; J trimming: 6 bases; junction bases outside the gene matches: 7. This CDR3 is 15 amino acids long. The CDR3: CASKTSGRAGDTQYF. The CDR3 DNA is TGTGCCAGTAAAACTAGCGGGAGGGCGGGTGATACGCAGTATTTT.

J is TRBJ1-5 and V is TRBV3-1 (or the pseudogene TRBV3-2), with D tentatively TRBD1 (6 bases). Trimming shortened V by 2 bases and J by 2 bases, and 10 bases separated the two germline ends. The CDR3 consists of 15 residues. Germline CDR1 and CDR2: LGHDT and YNNKEL (reference sequence). The CDR3 protein is CASSQKGVGNQPQHF. Here the CDR3 DNA reads TGTGCCAGCAGCCAAAAGGGGGTTGGCAATCAGCCCCAGCATTTT.

V and J are TRBV14 and TRBJ1-4; TRBD1 might be the D (5 bases). V was cut by 2 bases and J by 4 bases, with 14 bases left in between. The CDR3 sequence is 16 residues long. The V gene's germline CDR1 is SGHDN and CDR2 FVKESK. Here the CDR3 DNA reads TGTGCCAGCAGCCAACAGGGATGGGGGGATAATGAAAAACTGTTTTTT. Translated: CASSQQGWGDNEKLFF.

The CDR3 DNA follows: TGTGCCAGCAGCGTAGCGGGTCTTAGCAATCAGCCCCAGCATTTT. The encoded protein is CASSVAGLSNQPQHF. V usage is TRBV9 and J usage is TRBJ1-5; D gene uncertain. V lost 0 bases and J lost 0, with 7 bases in between. CDR1 SGDLS and CDR2 YYNGEE come from the germline V gene. The CDR3 has 15 amino acids.

The chain links TRBV7-2 to TRBJ2-1, with TRBD1 matching over 8 bases. Germline CDR1 SGHTA, CDR2 FQGNSA. Trimming took 6 bases from V and 0 from J; bases not matched to a gene: 10. CDR3 length: 17 amino acids. The CDR3 sequence: CASRLIRGLVSYNEQFF. The CDR3 DNA sequence: TGTGCCAGCAGATTGATCAGGGGGCTTGTCTCCTACAATGAGCAGTTCTTC.

This chain joins TRBV5-3 and TRBJ2-2, with 12 nucleotides matching TRBD2. TRBV5-3 belongs to the ORF category, with a function that is uncertain. The CDR3 length is 16 residues. After removal of 4 bases from V and 8 bases from J, the junction contained 9 bases not matched to a gene. CDR3 in DNA: TGTGCCAGAAGCCCTAGACTAGCGGGAGAAGGAGGGGAGCTGTTTTTT. Translation gives CARSPRLAGEGGELFF.

This sequence joins TRBV3-1 (or the pseudogene TRBV3-2) and TRBJ2-3; 8 nucleotides line up with TRBD2. The V gene's germline CDR1 is LGHDT and CDR2 YNNKEL (reference sequence). The J segment lost 1 base and the V segment lost 4 bases, leaving 4 bases of the junction unmatched. CDR3 length: 15 amino acids. The CDR3 sequence is CASSRSGGRTDTQYF. CDR3 nucleotide sequence: TGTGCCAGCAGCCGGAGCGGGGGCCGCACAGATACGCAGTATTTT.

V and J are TRBV5-8 and TRBJ2-1, with 8 positions matching TRBD2. V shed 3 bases, J shed 7 bases, and the junction held 9 bases outside the gene matches. Germline V gene sequence: CDR1 SGHTS, CDR2 YDEGEE. The CDR3 extends over 15 amino acids. The DNA for the CDR3 is TGTGCCAGCAGCTACAGACTAAGCGGGAGTAATGAGCAGTTCTTC. It yields the protein CASSYRLSGSNEQFF.

V is TRBV2 and J is TRBJ2-5; D is uncertain. This CDR3 is built from 13 residues. The V gene lost 3 bases and the J gene lost 2 bases, with 7 bases spanning the gap. CDR1 and CDR2 (germline): SNHLY, FYNNEI. Here the CDR3 DNA reads TGTGCCAGCAGTGAGGGCCTACAAGAGACCCAGTACTTC. Amino acids: CASSEGLQETQYF. The variable domain in full, completed from reference TRBV2 and TRBJ2-5, reads EPEVTQTPSHQVTQMGQEVILRCVPISNHLYFYWYRQILGQKVEFLVSFYNNEISEKSEIFDDQFSVERPDGSNFTLKIRSTKLEDSAMYFCASSEGLQETQYFGPGTRLLVL.

This clone was seen a handful of times. The chain joins TRBV6-4 to TRBJ2-3; D is uncertain. The length of the CDR3 is 15 residues. Trimming shortened V by 0 bases and J by 4 bases, and 11 bases separated the two germline ends. In germline, CDR1 is MRHNA, CDR2 SNTAGT. CDR3 DNA: TGTGCCAGCAGTGACTCGACCGACGGGTCAGATACGCAGTATTTT. It yields the protein CASSDSTDGSDTQYF.

The chain carries TRBV9 and TRBJ1-5; no firm D call. The CDR3 covers 16 residues. V was trimmed by 0 bases and J by 1 base, leaving 11 bases between them. Germline V lookup: CDR1 SGDLS, CDR2 YYNGEE. The CDR3 spells CASSVAESRSNQPQHF. For the CDR3, the DNA is TGTGCCAGCAGCGTAGCGGAATCGAGGAGCAATCAGCCCCAGCATTTT.